The clone carrying this TCR beta chain appeared a single time. This sample is part of a study of blood T cell repertoires in COVID-19. On the study more broadly: The origin of the acute and convalescent COVID-19 samples was the United States, Italy and Spain.

In the original analysis: For nucleated cells, counts were estimated from reference gene primer amplification. Assay: immunoSEQ multiplex PCR; the TCRdb copy retains only in-frame clones and omits some. The V and J calls and clone size were taken over from that table, and D and trimming were inferred from the DNA. Here the sample spans a few hundred thousand clones, about nine tenths being singletons. The sequence was obtained from a woman in her twenties or thirties with COVID-19, enrolled during active disease. Sequencing input: peripheral blood.

The CDR3 loop reads CASSIEGGISADTQYF. In DNA, the CDR3 is TGTGCCAGTAGTATAGAGGGGGGGATTAGTGCAGATACGCAGTATTTT. The chain couples TRBV19 to TRBJ2-3, with 7 positions matching TRBD2. There are 16 residues in the CDR3. Germline assignment: CDR1 LNHDA and CDR2 SQIVND (reference sequence). Trimming took 0 bases from V and 4 from J; bases not matched to a gene: 7.